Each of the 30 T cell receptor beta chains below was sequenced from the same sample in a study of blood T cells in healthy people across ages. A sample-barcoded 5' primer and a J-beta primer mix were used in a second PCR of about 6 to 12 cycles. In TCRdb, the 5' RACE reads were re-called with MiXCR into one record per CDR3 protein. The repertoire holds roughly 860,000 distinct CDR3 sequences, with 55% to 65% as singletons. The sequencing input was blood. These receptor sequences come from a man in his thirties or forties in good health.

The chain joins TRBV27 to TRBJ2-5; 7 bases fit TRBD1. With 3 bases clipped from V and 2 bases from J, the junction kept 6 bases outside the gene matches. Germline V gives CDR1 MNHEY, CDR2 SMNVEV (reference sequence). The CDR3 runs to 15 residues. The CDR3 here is CASSFTWGQQETQYF. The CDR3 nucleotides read TGTGCCAGCAGTTTTACTTGGGGACAGCAAGAGACCCAGTACTTC.

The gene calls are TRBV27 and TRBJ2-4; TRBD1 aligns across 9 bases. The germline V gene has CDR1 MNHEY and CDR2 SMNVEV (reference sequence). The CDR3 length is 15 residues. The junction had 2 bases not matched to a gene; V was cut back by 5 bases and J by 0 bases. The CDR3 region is CASSGQGLAKNIQYF. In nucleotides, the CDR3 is TGTGCCAGCAGTGGACAGGGGTTAGCCAAAAACATTCAGTACTTC.

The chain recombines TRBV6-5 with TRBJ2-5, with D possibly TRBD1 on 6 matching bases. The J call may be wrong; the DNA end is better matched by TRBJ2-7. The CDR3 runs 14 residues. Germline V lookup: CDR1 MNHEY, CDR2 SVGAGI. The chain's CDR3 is CASSDLQGNYEQYF. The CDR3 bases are TGTGCCAGCAGTGACTTGCAGGGGAACTACGAGCAGTACTTC.

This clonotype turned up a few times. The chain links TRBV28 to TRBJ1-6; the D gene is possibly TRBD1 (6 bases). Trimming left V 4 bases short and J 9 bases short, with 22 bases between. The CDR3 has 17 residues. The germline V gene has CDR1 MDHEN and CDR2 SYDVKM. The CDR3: CASSSAGTGQTGSPLHF. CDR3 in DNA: TGTGCCAGCAGTTCGGCCGGGACTGGACAGACTGGTTCACCCCTCCACTTT.

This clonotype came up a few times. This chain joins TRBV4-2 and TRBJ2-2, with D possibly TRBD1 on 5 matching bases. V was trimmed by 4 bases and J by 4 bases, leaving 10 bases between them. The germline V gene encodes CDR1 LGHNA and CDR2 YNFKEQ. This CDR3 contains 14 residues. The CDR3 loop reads CASSLRQSTGELFF. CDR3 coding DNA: TGTGCCAGCAGCCTGAGACAGTCCACCGGGGAGCTGTTTTTT.

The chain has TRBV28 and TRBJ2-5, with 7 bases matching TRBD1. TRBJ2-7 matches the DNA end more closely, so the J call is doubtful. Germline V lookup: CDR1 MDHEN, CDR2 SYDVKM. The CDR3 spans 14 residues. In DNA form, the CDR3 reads TGTGCCAGCAGTTCATGGGACAGCCCCTACGAGCAGTACTTC. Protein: CASSSWDSPYEQYF.

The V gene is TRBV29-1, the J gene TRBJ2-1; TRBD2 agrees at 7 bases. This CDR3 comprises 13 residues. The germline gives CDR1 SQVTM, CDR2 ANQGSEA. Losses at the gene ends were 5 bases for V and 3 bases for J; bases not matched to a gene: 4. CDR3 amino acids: CSVSSGVYNEQFF. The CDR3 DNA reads TGCAGCGTTTCCAGCGGGGTCTACAATGAGCAGTTCTTC.

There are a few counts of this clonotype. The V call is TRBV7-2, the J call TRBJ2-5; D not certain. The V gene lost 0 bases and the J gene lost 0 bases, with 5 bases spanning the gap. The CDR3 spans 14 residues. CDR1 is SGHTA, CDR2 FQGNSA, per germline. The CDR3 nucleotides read TGTGCCAGCAGCTTAGCTGTGGACCAAGAGACCCAGTACTTC. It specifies CASSLAVDQETQYF.

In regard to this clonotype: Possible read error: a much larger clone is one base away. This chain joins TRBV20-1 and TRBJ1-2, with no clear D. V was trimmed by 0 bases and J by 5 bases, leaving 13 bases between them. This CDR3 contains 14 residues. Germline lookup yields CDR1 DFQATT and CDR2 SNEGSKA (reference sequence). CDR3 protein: CSARDPGVWYGYTF. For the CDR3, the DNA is TGCAGTGCTAGAGATCCCGGGGTCTGGTATGGCTACACCTTC.

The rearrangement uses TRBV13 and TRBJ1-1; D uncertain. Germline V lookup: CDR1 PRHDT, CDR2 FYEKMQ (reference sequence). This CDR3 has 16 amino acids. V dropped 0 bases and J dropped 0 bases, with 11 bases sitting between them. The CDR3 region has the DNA TGTGCCAGCAGCTTAGGTCCGAAGACTATGAACACTGAAGCTTTCTTT. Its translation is CASSLGPKTMNTEAFF.

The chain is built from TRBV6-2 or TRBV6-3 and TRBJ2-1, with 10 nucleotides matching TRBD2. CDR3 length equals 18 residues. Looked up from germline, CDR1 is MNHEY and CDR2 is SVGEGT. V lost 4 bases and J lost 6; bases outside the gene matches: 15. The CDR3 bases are TGTGCCAGCAGTTCCCGTCGTAAGGGAGCGGGGGGGACCAATGAGCAGTTCTTC. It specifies CASSSRRKGAGGTNEQFF.

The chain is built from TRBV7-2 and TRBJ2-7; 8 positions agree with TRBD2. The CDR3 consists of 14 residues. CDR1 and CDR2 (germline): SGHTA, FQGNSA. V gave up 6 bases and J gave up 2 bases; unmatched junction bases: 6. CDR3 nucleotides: TGTGCCAGCAGTCCTCCGGGACTAGCCTACGAGCAGTACTTC. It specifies CASSPPGLAYEQYF. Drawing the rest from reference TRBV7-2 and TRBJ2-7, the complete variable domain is GAGVSQSPSNKVTEKGKDVELRCDPISGHTALYWYRQSLGQGLEFLIYFQGNSAPDKSGLPSDRFSAERTGGSVSTLTIQRTQQEDSAVYLCASSPPGLAYEQYFGPGTRLTVT.

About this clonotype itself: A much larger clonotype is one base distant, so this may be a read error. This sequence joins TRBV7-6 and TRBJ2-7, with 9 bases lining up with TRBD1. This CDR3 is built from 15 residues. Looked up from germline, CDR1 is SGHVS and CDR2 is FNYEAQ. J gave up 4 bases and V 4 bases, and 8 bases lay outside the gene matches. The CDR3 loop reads CASSSGTGKFYEQYF. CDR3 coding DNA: TGTGCCAGCAGCTCCGGGACAGGGAAATTTTACGAGCAGTACTTC.

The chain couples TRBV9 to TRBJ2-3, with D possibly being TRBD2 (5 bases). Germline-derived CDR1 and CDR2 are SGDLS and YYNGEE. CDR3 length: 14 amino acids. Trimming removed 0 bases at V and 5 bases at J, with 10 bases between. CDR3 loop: CASSVVNRGDTQYF. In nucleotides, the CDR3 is TGTGCCAGCAGCGTAGTGAATCGGGGAGATACGCAGTATTTT.

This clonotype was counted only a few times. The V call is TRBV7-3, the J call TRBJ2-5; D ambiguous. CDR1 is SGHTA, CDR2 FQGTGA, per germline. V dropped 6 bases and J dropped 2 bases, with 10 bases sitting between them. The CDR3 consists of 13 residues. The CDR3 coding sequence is TGTGCCAGCAGTTCTACACAGCAAGAGACCCAGTACTTC. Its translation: CASSSTQQETQYF.

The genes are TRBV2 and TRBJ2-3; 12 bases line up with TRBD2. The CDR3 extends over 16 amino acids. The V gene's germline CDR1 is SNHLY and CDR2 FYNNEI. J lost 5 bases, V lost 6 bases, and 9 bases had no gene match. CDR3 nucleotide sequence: TGTGCCAGCAGAGGACTAGCGGGGTGGAGAGAAGATACGCAGTATTTT. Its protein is CASRGLAGWREDTQYF.

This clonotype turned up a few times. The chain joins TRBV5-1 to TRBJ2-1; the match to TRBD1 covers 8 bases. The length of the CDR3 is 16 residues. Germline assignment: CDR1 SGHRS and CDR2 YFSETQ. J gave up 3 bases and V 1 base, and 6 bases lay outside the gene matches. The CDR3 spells CASSLQPQGDYNEQFF. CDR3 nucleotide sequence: TGCGCCAGCAGCTTGCAACCACAGGGGGACTACAATGAGCAGTTCTTC.

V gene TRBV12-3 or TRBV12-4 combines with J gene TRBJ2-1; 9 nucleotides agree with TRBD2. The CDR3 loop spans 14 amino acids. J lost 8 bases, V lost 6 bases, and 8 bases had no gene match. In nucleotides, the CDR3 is TGTGCCAGCAGGATGGGCGGGGGGGAAGATGAGCAGTTCTTC. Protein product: CASRMGGGEDEQFF.

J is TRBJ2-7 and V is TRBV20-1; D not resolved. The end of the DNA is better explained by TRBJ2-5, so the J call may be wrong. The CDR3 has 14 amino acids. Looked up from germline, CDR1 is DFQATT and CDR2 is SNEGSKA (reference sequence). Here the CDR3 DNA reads TGCAGTGCTAGAGCCCCCGCAGGTTGGGAGACCCAGTACTTC. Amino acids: CSARAPAGWETQYF.

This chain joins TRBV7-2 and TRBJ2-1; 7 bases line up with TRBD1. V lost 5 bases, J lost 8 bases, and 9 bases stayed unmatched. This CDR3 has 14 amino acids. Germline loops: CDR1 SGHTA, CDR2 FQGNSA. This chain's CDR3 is CASSPGQQPDEQFF. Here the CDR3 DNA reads TGTGCCAGCAGCCCGGGACAGCAACCGGATGAGCAGTTCTTC. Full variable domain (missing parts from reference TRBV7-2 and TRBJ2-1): GAGVSQSPSNKVTEKGKDVELRCDPISGHTALYWYRQSLGQGLEFLIYFQGNSAPDKSGLPSDRFSAERTGGSVSTLTIQRTQQEDSAVYLCASSPGQQPDEQFFGPGTRLTVL.

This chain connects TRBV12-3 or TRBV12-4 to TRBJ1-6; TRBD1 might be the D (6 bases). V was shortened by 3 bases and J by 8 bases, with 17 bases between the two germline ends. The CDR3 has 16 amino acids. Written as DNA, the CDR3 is TGTGCCAGCAGTTTGTCGGGGGGCCCCCGGGATTCACCCCTCCACTTT. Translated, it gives CASSLSGGPRDSPLHF.

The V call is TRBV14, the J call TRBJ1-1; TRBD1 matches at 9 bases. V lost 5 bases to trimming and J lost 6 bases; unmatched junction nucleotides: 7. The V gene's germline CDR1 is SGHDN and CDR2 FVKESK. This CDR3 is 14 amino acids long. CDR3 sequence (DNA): TGTGCCAGCAGCGACCGGGACAGGGTACCTGAAGCTTTCTTT. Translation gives CASSDRDRVPEAFF. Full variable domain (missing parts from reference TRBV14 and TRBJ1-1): EAGVTQFPSHSVIEKGQTVTLRCDPISGHDNLYWYRRVMGKEIKFLLHFVKESKQDESGMPNNRFLAERTGGTYSTLKVQPAELEDSGVYFCASSDRDRVPEAFFGQGTRLTVV.

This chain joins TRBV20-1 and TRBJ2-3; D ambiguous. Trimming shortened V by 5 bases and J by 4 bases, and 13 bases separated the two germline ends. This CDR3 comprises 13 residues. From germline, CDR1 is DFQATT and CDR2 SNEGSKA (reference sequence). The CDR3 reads CSAPPPGADTQYF. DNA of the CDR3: TGCAGTGCTCCCCCCCCCGGCGCAGATACGCAGTATTTT.

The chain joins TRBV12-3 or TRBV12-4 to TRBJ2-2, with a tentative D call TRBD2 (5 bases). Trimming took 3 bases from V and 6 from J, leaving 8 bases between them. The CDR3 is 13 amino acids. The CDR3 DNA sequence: TGTGCCAGCAGTTTCGGGGTTTCCGGGGAGCTGTTTTTT. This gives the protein CASSFGVSGELFF.

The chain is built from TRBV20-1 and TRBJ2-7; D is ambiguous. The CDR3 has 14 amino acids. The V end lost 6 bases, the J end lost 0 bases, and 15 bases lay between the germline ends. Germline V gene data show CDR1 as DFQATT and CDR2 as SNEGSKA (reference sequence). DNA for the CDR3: TGCAGTGCCATCCCGGCGAGTGGCTCCTACGAGCAGTACTTC. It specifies CSAIPASGSYEQYF.

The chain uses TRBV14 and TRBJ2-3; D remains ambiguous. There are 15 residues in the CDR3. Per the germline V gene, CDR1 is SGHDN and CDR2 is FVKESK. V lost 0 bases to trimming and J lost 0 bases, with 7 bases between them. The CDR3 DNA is TGTGCCAGCAGCCAAGACGCTTCTAGCACAGATACGCAGTATTTT. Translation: CASSQDASSTDTQYF.

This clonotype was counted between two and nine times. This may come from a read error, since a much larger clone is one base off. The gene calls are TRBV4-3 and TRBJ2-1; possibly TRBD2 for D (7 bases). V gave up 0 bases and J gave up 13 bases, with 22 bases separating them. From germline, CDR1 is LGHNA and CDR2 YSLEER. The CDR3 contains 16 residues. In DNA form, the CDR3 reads TGCGCCAGCAGCCAAGACGAGGGGGGCGGGGGAGAGACCCAGTTCTTC. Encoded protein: CASSQDEGGGGETQFF.

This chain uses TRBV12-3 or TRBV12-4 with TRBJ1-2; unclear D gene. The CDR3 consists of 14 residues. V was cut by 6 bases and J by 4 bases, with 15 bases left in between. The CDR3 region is CASSHPRRAYGYTF. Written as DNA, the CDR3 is TGTGCCAGCAGCCATCCACGGCGGGCCTATGGCTACACCTTC.

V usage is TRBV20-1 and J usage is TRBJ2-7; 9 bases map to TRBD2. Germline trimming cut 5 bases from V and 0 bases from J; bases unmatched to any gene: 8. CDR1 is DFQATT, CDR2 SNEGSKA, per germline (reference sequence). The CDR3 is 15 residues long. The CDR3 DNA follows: TGCAGTGCTCCCATAGCGGGGGTCCTCTCCTACGAGCAGTACTTC. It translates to CSAPIAGVLSYEQYF.

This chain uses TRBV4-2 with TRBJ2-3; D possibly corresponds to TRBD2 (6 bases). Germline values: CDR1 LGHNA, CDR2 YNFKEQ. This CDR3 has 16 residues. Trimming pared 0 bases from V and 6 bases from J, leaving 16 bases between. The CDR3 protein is CASSQDPGGVQDTQYF. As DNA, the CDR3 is TGTGCCAGCAGCCAAGATCCTGGCGGGGTCCAGGATACGCAGTATTTT.